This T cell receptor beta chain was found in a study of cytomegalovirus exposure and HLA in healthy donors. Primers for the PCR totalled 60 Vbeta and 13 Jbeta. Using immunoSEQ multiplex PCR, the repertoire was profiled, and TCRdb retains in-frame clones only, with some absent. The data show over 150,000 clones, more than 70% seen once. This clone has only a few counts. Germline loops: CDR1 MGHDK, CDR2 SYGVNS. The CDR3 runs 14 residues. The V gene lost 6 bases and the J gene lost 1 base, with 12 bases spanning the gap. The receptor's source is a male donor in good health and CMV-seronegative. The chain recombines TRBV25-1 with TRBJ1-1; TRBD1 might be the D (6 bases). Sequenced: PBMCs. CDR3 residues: CASREQGRNTEAFF. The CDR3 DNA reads TGTGCCAGCAGAGAACAGGGCCGGAACACTGAAGCTTTCTTT.